Listed here are 8 T cell receptor beta chains from one sample, sequenced in a study of spatial heterogeneity in lung cancer. As to time point: sample taken at primary tumor resection. The study sequenced unsorted whole RNA from tumor, nontumor lung or frozen PBMC. A single record per CDR3 protein comes from TCRdb applying MiXCR to the 5' RACE reads. The sample lists 4,000 to 6,000 distinct CDR3 sequences; around 17% were seen once. This specimen consisted of normal lung tissue next to the tumor, obtained at surgery. The receptors shown here come from a male donor with early-stage non-small cell lung cancer.

This clonotype is judged medium-sized. Since the library was made to target alpha chains, this beta chain is a stray read and its abundance is not meaningful. The rearrangement links TRBV3-1 to TRBJ1-2; D possibly corresponds to TRBD1 (6 bases). Germline loops: CDR1 LGHDT, CDR2 YNNKEL (reference sequence). Trimming removed 1 base from V and 4 bases from J, with 13 bases in between. The CDR3 runs 15 residues. CDR3 amino acids: CASSQGHRVSYGYTF. CDR3 bases: TGTGCCAGCAGCCAAGGCCACAGGGTCTCCTATGGCTACACCTTC.

In this sample, this clonotype is medium-sized (0.01 to 0.1%). Found in a library prepared for alpha chains, this beta chain is an off-target read, and its abundance has little meaning. The chain is built from TRBV6-6 and TRBJ2-7; TRBD1 matches at 11 bases. The CDR3 runs to 15 residues. CDR1 and CDR2 from the germline V gene are MNHNY and SVGAGI (reference sequence). The J segment lost 2 bases and the V segment lost 5 bases, leaving 5 bases of the junction unmatched. The CDR3 sequence is CASSPGTGGPYEQYV. The CDR3 DNA reads TGTGCCAGCAGTCCCGGGACAGGGGGTCCCTACGAGCAGTACGTC.

By its share, this clonotype is medium-sized (0.01 to 0.1%). The library was built for alpha chains, so this beta chain is an off-target read and its size means little. The rearrangement joins TRBV29-1 to TRBJ2-3; weak D call: TRBD2 (5 bases). Trimming took 7 bases from V and 4 from J, leaving 15 bases between them. This CDR3 spans 13 amino acids. From germline, CDR1 is SQVTM and CDR2 ANQGSEA. The CDR3 coding sequence is TGCAGCGCCGCCCAGAGGGCCGCAGATACGCAGTATTTT. Translating it yields CSAAQRAADTQYF.

The table lists this clonotype with a few counts. This beta chain came through as a stray read in a library set up for alpha chains, and its size says little. The rearrangement joins TRBV27 to TRBJ2-1; 14 nucleotides agree with TRBD2. The CDR3 totals 19 residues. Germline CDR1 MNHEY, CDR2 SMNVEV (reference sequence). V lost 5 bases, J lost 3 bases, and 12 bases stayed unmatched. The CDR3 sequence: CASSQIGLAGGGGYNEQFF. For the CDR3, the DNA is TGTGCCAGCAGTCAAATAGGACTAGCGGGAGGCGGGGGCTACAATGAGCAGTTCTTC.

A remark on this clonotype: The library was prepared for alpha chains; this beta chain is a stray read, so its frequency means little. The chain carries TRBV12-3 or TRBV12-4 and TRBJ2-3, with 8 bases aligning to TRBD1. The CDR3 extends over 13 amino acids. The J segment lost 4 bases and the V segment lost 6 bases, leaving 3 bases of the junction unmatched. CDR3 protein: CASRDRAADTQYF. The CDR3 DNA follows: TGTGCCAGCAGGGACAGGGCGGCAGATACGCAGTATTTT.

This clonotype is termed medium-sized (0.01 to 0.1%). Since the library was made to target alpha chains, this beta chain is a stray read and its abundance is not meaningful. This sequence joins TRBV13 and TRBJ2-3; TRBD2 aligns across 9 bases. V dropped 7 bases and J dropped 11; count of bases not matched to a gene: 4. The germline CDR1 and CDR2 sequences are PRHDT and FYEKMQ (reference sequence). The CDR3 has 11 amino acids. CDR3 DNA sequence: TGTGCCAGCACCGCGGGAGGGGAGCAGTATTTT. This codes for CASTAGGEQYF.

About this clonotype: Because the library targeted alpha chains, this beta chain is an off-target read whose size means little. The V and J genes are TRBV19 and TRBJ1-6; D possibly corresponds to TRBD1 (5 bases). The CDR3 runs 14 residues. Germline values: CDR1 LNHDA, CDR2 SQIVND (reference sequence). The V end was cut by 6 bases, the J end by 9 bases, with 15 bases between. The DNA for the CDR3 is TGTGCCAGTAGCGGGGCGCCTTCTATTTCACCCCTCCACTTT. Translated, it gives CASSGAPSISPLHF.

As regards this clonotype: At one end, the junction sequence differs from germline, possibly due to a read error. The library was built for alpha chains, so this beta chain is an off-target read and its size means little. The rearrangement uses TRBV29-1 and TRBJ1-1; no reliable D call. CDR3 length equals 15 residues. The germline gives CDR1 SQVTM, CDR2 ANQGSEA. This CDR3 reads CSVADWSPMKTEAFF. Here the CDR3 DNA reads TGCAGCGTTGCGGACTGGTCCCCTATGAAGACTGAAGCTTTCTTT.